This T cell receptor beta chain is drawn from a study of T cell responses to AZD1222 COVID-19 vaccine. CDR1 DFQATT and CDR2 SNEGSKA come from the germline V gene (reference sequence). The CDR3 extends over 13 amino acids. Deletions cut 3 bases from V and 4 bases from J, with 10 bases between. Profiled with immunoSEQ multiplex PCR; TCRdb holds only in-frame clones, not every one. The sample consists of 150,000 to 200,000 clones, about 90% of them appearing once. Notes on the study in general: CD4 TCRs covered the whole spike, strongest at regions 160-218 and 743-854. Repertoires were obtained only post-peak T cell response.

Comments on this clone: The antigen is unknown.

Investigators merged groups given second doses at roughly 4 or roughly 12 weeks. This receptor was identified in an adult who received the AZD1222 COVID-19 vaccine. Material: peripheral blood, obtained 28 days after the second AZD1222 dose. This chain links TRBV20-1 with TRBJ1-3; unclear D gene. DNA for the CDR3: TGCAGTGCTAGTGTCCCCGGAGGAAACACCATATATTTT. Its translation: CSASVPGGNTIYF.